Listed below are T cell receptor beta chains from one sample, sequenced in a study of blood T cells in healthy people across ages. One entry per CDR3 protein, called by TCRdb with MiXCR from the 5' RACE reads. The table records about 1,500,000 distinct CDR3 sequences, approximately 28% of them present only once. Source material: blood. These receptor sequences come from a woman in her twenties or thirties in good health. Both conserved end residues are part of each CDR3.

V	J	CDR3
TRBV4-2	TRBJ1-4	CASSQDIGRYNEKLFF
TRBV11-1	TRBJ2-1	CASSRWRGGLNGNEQFF
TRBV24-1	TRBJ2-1	CATSGGSGLESYNEQFF
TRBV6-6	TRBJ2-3	CASSSPGQGRDTQYF
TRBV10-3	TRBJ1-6	CAIKGRQDSPLHF
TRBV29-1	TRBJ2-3	CSSRGRVRTDTQYF
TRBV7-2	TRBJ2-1	CASSVGAWGAEQFF
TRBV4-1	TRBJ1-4	CASSLRGAINEKLFF
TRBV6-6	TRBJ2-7	CASSSHRGGYEQYF
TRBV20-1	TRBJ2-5	CSARDFTVAGPRGETQYF
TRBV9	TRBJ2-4	CASTPSGGLSYNEQYF
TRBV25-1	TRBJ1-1	CASTGDPNTEAFF
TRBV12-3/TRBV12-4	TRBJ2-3	CASSLGSSGTDTQYF
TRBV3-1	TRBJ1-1	CASKGPTEAFF
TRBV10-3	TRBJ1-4	CAISDREVEKLFF
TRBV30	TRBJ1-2	CAWSAPGQGLRGYTF
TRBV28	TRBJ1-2	CASSQQGELYGYTF
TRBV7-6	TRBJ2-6	CASSRQGSTSSGANVLTF
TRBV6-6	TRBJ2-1	CASSNYNEQFF
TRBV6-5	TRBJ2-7	CASSRDRAFYEQYF
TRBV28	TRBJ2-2	CASSRQDTGELFF
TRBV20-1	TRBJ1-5	CSVVDRESNQPQHF
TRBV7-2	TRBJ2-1	CASSWTSGVNEQFF
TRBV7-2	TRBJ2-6	CASSLLIPGPLSGANVLTF
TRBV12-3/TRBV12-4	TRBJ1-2	CASSPGQGHTF
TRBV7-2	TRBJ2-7	CASSLGGTKGYEQYF
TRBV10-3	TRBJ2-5	CAISESSNRETQYF
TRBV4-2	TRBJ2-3	CASSQVSGSTDTQYF
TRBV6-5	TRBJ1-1	CASSRQGGSEAFF
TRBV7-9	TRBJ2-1	CASSLNFGYSGDNEQFF
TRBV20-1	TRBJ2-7	CSAGRGELHYEQYF
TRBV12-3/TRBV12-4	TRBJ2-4	CASSHTHTDQYF
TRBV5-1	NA	CAGSLDATYEQYF
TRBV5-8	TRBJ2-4	CASSFRQGRNIQYF
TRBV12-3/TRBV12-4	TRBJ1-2	CASSPTGGKGYGYTF
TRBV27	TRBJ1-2	CASSSNRGRIGYTF
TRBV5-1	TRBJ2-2	CASSLGGFGTGELFF
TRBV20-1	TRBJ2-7	CSARLGSGRDEQYF
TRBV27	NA	CASSFHPAYEQYF
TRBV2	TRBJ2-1	CAGSDSGTGAYNEQFF
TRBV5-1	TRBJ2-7	CASSLREAPCEQYF
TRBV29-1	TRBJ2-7	CSVEGGYEQYF
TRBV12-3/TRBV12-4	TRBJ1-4	CASSQDNVSKKLFF
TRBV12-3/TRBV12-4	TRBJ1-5	CASTRGSNQPQHF
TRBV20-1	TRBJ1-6	CSAKDGASSYNSPLHF
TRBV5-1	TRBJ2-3	CASSVLAGGGTDTQYF
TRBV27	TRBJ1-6	CASSSGNPTYNSPLHF
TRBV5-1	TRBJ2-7	CASSLVVVGSCEQYF
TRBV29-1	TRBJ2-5	CSVPKGGGNQETQYF